Sequencing of this T cell receptor (beta chain) was carried out in a study of T cells in Graves' hyperthyroidism and ophthalmopathy. The overall study: Peripheral blood was acquired at first diagnosis, ahead of any therapy whatsoever.

This clonotype came up many times. The CDR3 regions of TCR beta were amplified from RNA transcripts. HTBI primers were used for first-round RT-PCR of the TCR CDR3. TCRdb re-called the multiplex PCR reads with MiXCR, one entry per CDR3 protein. The repertoire holds more than 300,000 distinct CDR3 sequences, with roughly 15% as singletons. The CDR3 consists of 15 residues. V trimming: 6 bases; J trimming: 2 bases; junction bases outside the gene matches: 4. Germline CDR1 SQVTM, CDR2 ANQGSEA. The receptor's source is a woman in her 30s with Graves' hyperthyroidism that later progressed to Graves' ophthalmopathy. The chain links TRBV29-1 to TRBJ2-1, with TRBD2 identical over 13 bases. Sequencing was performed on blood. This chain's CDR3 is CSVLLAGGPYNEQFF. CDR3 coding DNA: TGCAGCGTCCTACTAGCGGGGGGGCCCTACAATGAGCAGTTCTTC.